These T cell receptor beta chains were read from a single sample in a study of blood T cells in healthy people across ages. TCRdb analysed the 5' RACE reads with MiXCR anew, one entry per CDR3 protein. The sample has about 1.5 million distinct CDR3 sequences; approximately 42% are singletons. The source material was blood. All receptors derive from a woman aged 18 to 35 in good health. Each CDR3 is given with its conserved first and last residue. Fields, in order: CDR3 length, V gene, J gene, clone size, D gene, CDR3 protein, CDR3 DNA. A D gene is named only where the DNA matches it firmly. Expanded clones are given a class, and other clones once, few, many or no size at all.

len: 17; v_gene: TRBV10-3; j_gene: TRBJ2-5; abundance: -; d_gene: TRBD2; CDR3aa: CTISETSGGRSQETQYF; CDR3nt: TGTACCATCAGTGAGACTAGCGGGGGTAGGAGCCAAGAGACCCAGTACTTC
len: 11; v_gene: TRBV29-1; j_gene: TRBJ1-5; abundance: many; d_gene: -; CDR3aa: CSAFWDASQHF; CDR3nt: TGCAGCGCCTTCTGGGATGCCTCCCAGCATTTT
len: 19; v_gene: TRBV4-1; j_gene: TRBJ2-1; abundance: few; d_gene: -; CDR3aa: CASSQVSALTTLLYNEQFF; CDR3nt: TGCGCCAGCAGCCAGGTTTCTGCCCTCACAACCCTTCTCTACAATGAGCAGTTCTTC
len: 13; v_gene: TRBV7-2; j_gene: TRBJ1-2; abundance: -; d_gene: TRBD1; CDR3aa: CASSSTGAYGYTF; CDR3nt: TGTGCCAGCAGCTCGACAGGGGCCTATGGCTACACCTTC
len: 15; v_gene: TRBV4-3; j_gene: TRBJ1-2; abundance: -; d_gene: -; CDR3aa: CASSQVTHGEYGYTF; CDR3nt: TGCGCCAGCAGCCAGGTGACGCACGGGGAATATGGCTACACCTTC
len: 12; v_gene: TRBV12-3/TRBV12-4; j_gene: TRBJ2-3; abundance: -; d_gene: -; CDR3aa: CASSRSPATQYF; CDR3nt: TGTGCCAGCAGCCGGAGCCCAGCTACGCAGTATTTT
len: 14; v_gene: TRBV7-2; j_gene: TRBJ2-5; abundance: -; d_gene: TRBD2; CDR3aa: CASKIAGGLETQYF; CDR3nt: TGTGCCAGCAAAATAGCGGGGGGGCTGGAGACCCAGTACTTC
len: 14; v_gene: TRBV11-1; j_gene: TRBJ2-3; abundance: -; d_gene: -; CDR3aa: CARSSRGSTDTQYF; CDR3nt: TGTGCCCGCAGCTCCCGAGGGAGCACAGATACGCAGTATTTT
len: 13; v_gene: TRBV29-1; j_gene: TRBJ2-7; abundance: -; d_gene: TRBD1; CDR3aa: CSVEPTGAYEQYF; CDR3nt: TGCAGCGTTGAGCCGACAGGGGCCTACGAGCAGTACTTC
len: 15; v_gene: TRBV7-3; j_gene: TRBJ2-1; abundance: -; d_gene: TRBD2; CDR3aa: CASSSGTSTYNEQFF; CDR3nt: TGTGCCAGCAGCTCGGGGACTAGCACTTACAATGAGCAGTTCTTC
len: 15; v_gene: TRBV9; j_gene: TRBJ2-3; abundance: few; d_gene: TRBD2; CDR3aa: CASSPLAGVADTQYF; CDR3nt: TGTGCCAGCAGCCCTCTAGCGGGAGTTGCCGATACGCAGTATTTT
len: 10; v_gene: TRBV29-1; j_gene: TRBJ1-1; abundance: many; d_gene: -; CDR3aa: CSVTHTEAFF; CDR3nt: TGCAGCGTTACACACACTGAAGCTTTCTTT
len: 19; v_gene: TRBV4-3; j_gene: TRBJ2-3; abundance: few; d_gene: -; CDR3aa: CASSQEFRGGNQGTDTQYF; CDR3nt: TGCGCCAGCAGCCAAGAATTCCGTGGTGGTAACCAAGGCACAGATACGCAGTATTTT
len: 15; v_gene: TRBV27; j_gene: TRBJ2-5; abundance: -; d_gene: TRBD1; CDR3aa: CASRIDRGPVETQYF; CDR3nt: TGTGCCAGCAGGATAGACAGGGGTCCGGTAGAGACCCAGTACTTC
len: 15; v_gene: TRBV4-3; j_gene: TRBJ1-2; abundance: -; d_gene: -; CDR3aa: CASSQDSGGLYGYTF; CDR3nt: TGCGCCAGCAGCCAAGACTCGGGAGGACTCTATGGCTACACCTTC
len: 13; v_gene: TRBV12-3/TRBV12-4; j_gene: TRBJ2-5; abundance: -; d_gene: -; CDR3aa: CASRSTGTYGQYF; CDR3nt: TGTGCCAGCAGGTCCACTGGGACCTACGGGCAGTACTTC
len: 16; v_gene: TRBV5-1; j_gene: TRBJ2-3; abundance: few; d_gene: TRBD1; CDR3aa: CASSLWGTGSTDTQYF; CDR3nt: TGCGCCAGCAGCCTCTGGGGGACAGGCAGCACAGATACGCAGTATTTT
len: 13; v_gene: TRBV4-3; j_gene: TRBJ2-7; abundance: few; d_gene: -; CDR3aa: CASSQETGGLQYF; CDR3nt: TGCGCCAGCAGCCAAGAGACTGGAGGGTTGCAGTACTTC
len: 14; v_gene: TRBV20-1; j_gene: TRBJ2-7; abundance: -; d_gene: -; CDR3aa: CSARGAVTSYEQYF; CDR3nt: TGCAGTGCTAGAGGCGCAGTGACCAGCTACGAGCAGTACTTC
len: 12; v_gene: TRBV7-9; j_gene: TRBJ2-4; abundance: -; d_gene: TRBD1; CDR3aa: CASSGLDRGQYF; CDR3nt: TGTGCCAGCAGCGGCCTGGACAGGGGGCAGTACTTC
len: 15; v_gene: TRBV7-2; j_gene: TRBJ2-7; abundance: -; d_gene: TRBD2; CDR3aa: CASSLGLSGRSEQYF; CDR3nt: TGTGCCAGCAGCTTAGGCCTTAGCGGGAGAAGCGAGCAGTACTTC
len: 13; v_gene: TRBV29-1; j_gene: TRBJ1-1; abundance: -; d_gene: -; CDR3aa: CSVAGELNTEAFF; CDR3nt: TGCAGCGTCGCAGGGGAACTGAACACTGAAGCTTTCTTT
len: 16; v_gene: TRBV7-9; j_gene: TRBJ2-7; abundance: once; d_gene: TRBD2; CDR3aa: CASSLGARGENYEQYF; CDR3nt: TGTGCCAGCAGCTTAGGGGCACGGGGGGAAAACTACGAGCAGTACTTC
len: 20; v_gene: TRBV6-1; j_gene: TRBJ2-5; abundance: -; d_gene: TRBD1; CDR3aa: CASSTRLPGQGEGSQETQYF; CDR3nt: TGTGCCAGCAGCACACGCCTTCCGGGACAGGGGGAGGGTAGCCAAGAGACCCAGTACTTC
len: 16; v_gene: TRBV7-8; j_gene: TRBJ2-7; abundance: many; d_gene: TRBD1; CDR3aa: CASSLGDRVSSYEQYF; CDR3nt: TGTGCCAGCAGCTTAGGGGACAGGGTGAGCTCCTACGAGCAGTACTTC
len: 13; v_gene: TRBV20-1; j_gene: TRBJ2-7; abundance: few; d_gene: TRBD2; CDR3aa: CSARATSAYEQYF; CDR3nt: TGCAGTGCTAGAGCCACTAGCGCTTACGAGCAGTACTTC
len: 16; v_gene: TRBV7-2; j_gene: TRBJ1-1; abundance: -; d_gene: -; CDR3aa: CASSLGGTPGGTEAFF; CDR3nt: TGTGCCAGCAGCTTAGGGGGGACACCTGGCGGAACTGAAGCTTTCTTT